These 17 T cell receptor beta chains were all obtained from the same sample, sequenced in a study of long-term antiretroviral therapy in people with HIV. Version v3.0 of the immunoSEQ assay was performed at survey level. Generated by immunoSEQ multiplex PCR, the TCRdb table keeps only in-frame clones and is missing some. The sample contains 30,000 to 40,000 clones, 83% of which appear only once. Material: unsorted PBMCs, obtained 0.4 years before starting antiretroviral therapy. The source is a man between 18 and 29 years old with HIV.

The chain is built from TRBV20-1 and TRBJ2-5, with D unresolved. V lost 5 bases to trimming and J lost 5 bases, with 3 bases between them. Looked up from germline, CDR1 is DFQATT and CDR2 is SNEGSKA (reference sequence). CDR3 length: 9 residues. CDR3 amino acids: CSAGETQYF. Written as DNA, the CDR3 is TGCAGTGCTGGGGAGACCCAGTACTTC.

This chain links TRBV10-1 with TRBJ1-6, with D possibly matching TRBD1 (6 bases). The CDR3 totals 14 residues. V lost 6 bases and J lost 10, with 16 bases in between. The V gene's germline CDR1 is WNHNN and CDR2 SYGVQD (reference sequence). The CDR3 reads CASRGTSEKSPLHF. The CDR3 coding sequence is TGCGCCAGCAGAGGGACATCGGAAAAATCACCCCTCCACTTT.

The chain carries TRBV27 and TRBJ2-3; 9 bases align to TRBD2. This CDR3 region has 15 residues. CDR1 is MNHEY and CDR2 is SMNVEV in the germline V gene (reference sequence). Unmatched junction bases numbered 3, after V lost 5 bases and J lost 0 bases. CDR3 bases: TGTGCCAGCAGTGAGCGGGGGGTGAGCACAGATACGCAGTATTTT. Residues: CASSERGVSTDTQYF.

This clone was seen a few times. CDR3 DNA: TGTGCCAGCAGCTCTGGACTCTACGAGCAGTACTTC. It yields the protein CASSSGLYEQYF. J is TRBJ2-7 and V is TRBV6-6; tentative D call: TRBD2 (5 bases). The V end lost 6 bases, the J end lost 3 bases, and 9 bases lay between the germline ends. This CDR3 spans 12 amino acids. In germline, CDR1 is MNHNY, CDR2 SVGAGI (reference sequence).

This clone was counted only a few times. The chain recombines TRBV7-8 with TRBJ2-7; possible D gene TRBD1, 5 bases. The CDR3 has 14 amino acids. Germline loops: CDR1 SGHVS, CDR2 FQNEAQ. Trimming removed 5 bases at V and 3 bases at J, with 14 bases between. CDR3 nucleotide sequence: TGTGCCAGCAGCCCAACAGGAAGGCTCTACGAGCAGTACTTC. As protein: CASSPTGRLYEQYF.

V is TRBV19 and J is TRBJ2-6, with TRBD1 matching over 8 bases. The V gene end was trimmed by 3 bases and the J gene end by 4 bases; junction bases not matched to a gene: 5. Per the germline V gene, CDR1 is LNHDA and CDR2 is SQIVND (reference sequence). The CDR3 has 16 amino acids. The CDR3 here is CASSIQGAWGANVLTF. The DNA for the CDR3 is TGTGCCAGTAGTATCCAGGGGGCGTGGGGGGCCAACGTCCTGACTTTC.

The rearrangement joins TRBV28 to TRBJ1-2; TRBD1 aligns across 8 bases. The CDR3 has 15 amino acids. From germline, CDR1 is MDHEN and CDR2 SYDVKM. The junction had 9 bases not matched to a gene; V was cut back by 6 bases and J by 3 bases. For the CDR3, the DNA is TGTGCCAGCAGCCGGACAGGGACCGCTTACTATGGCTACACCTTC. The encoded protein is CASSRTGTAYYGYTF.

This clone showed up just a few times. In DNA form, the CDR3 reads TGTGCCAGCAGCTTAGGGGGCCATGGCTACACCTTC. Its protein product is CASSLGGHGYTF. The chain joins TRBV11-2 to TRBJ1-2, with D tentatively TRBD1 (5 bases). This CDR3 contains 12 residues. Germline V CDR1 and CDR2: SGHAT, FQNNGV. Trimming left V 1 base short and J 6 bases short, with 6 bases between.

This clone came up once. The chain recombines TRBV5-1 with TRBJ2-3, with TRBD2 as a possible D gene (6 bases). From germline, CDR1 is SGHRS and CDR2 YFSETQ. The CDR3 loop spans 15 amino acids. Between the trimmed V and J ends, which lost 2 bases and 3 bases, there was a span of 13 bases. The CDR3 spells CASSFKTSFTDTQYF. CDR3 DNA sequence: TGCGCCAGCAGCTTTAAGACTAGTTTTACAGATACGCAGTATTTT.

This chain joins TRBV5-6 and TRBJ1-5; D is unclear. Germline CDR1 is SGHDT and CDR2 is YYEEEE. The CDR3 totals 16 residues. The V end lost 1 base, the J end lost 4 bases, and 15 bases lay between the germline ends. Written as DNA, the CDR3 is TGTGCCAGCAGCTTGTTTCGGAGGGCGATAAATCAGCCCCAGCATTTT. Its translation: CASSLFRRAINQPQHF.

This clone was counted once. The V and J genes are TRBV30 and TRBJ2-2, with D hard to call. CDR1 and CDR2 from the germline V gene are GTSNPN and SVGIG (reference sequence). CDR3 length equals 14 residues. The ends were cut back, 4 bases at V and 3 bases at J, with 12 bases in the middle. The CDR3 spells CAWTPRWDTGELFF. CDR3 in DNA: TGTGCCTGGACCCCCAGATGGGACACCGGGGAGCTGTTTTTT.

This clone is classed as medium-sized. This sequence joins TRBV6-5 and TRBJ2-5, with D perhaps TRBD1 (6 bases). Trimming stripped 2 bases from V and 4 bases from J, with 14 bases between. The CDR3 runs 15 residues. CDR1 and CDR2 from the germline V gene are MNHEY and SVGAGI. The CDR3 DNA follows: TGTGCCAGCAGTTACGACACTACAGGGACAGAGACCCAGTACTTC. Amino acids: CASSYDTTGTETQYF.

The chain employs TRBV27 and TRBJ2-7; no definite D call. The V gene lost 4 bases and the J gene lost 2 bases, with 9 bases spanning the gap. The CDR3 runs to 13 residues. Germline CDR1 and CDR2: MNHEY and SMNVEV (reference sequence). Here the CDR3 DNA reads TGTGCCAGCAGTTCAAAGGGCCCCTACGAGCAGTACTTC. Residues: CASSSKGPYEQYF.

In regard to this clone: It is unclear where the CDR3 begins or ends on the DNA, so no DNA is shown, and the CDR3 is as TCRdb lists it. The chain couples TRBV13 to TRBJ2-3; TRBD1, the D gene given by the table, was not confirmed from the DNA. Germline V gives CDR1 PRHDT, CDR2 FYEKMQ (reference sequence). The CDR3 is 15 residues long, ends included. The CDR3 sequence is CASSFLRGRQGTQYF.

The chain has TRBV30 and TRBJ2-4; 8 bases match TRBD1. The CDR3 extends over 13 amino acids. The trim removed 0 bases at V and 6 bases at J, leaving 1 base unmatched. Germline V gene sequence: CDR1 GTSNPN, CDR2 SVGIG (reference sequence). CDR3 region: CAWSVTGGNIQYF. In DNA, the CDR3 is TGTGCCTGGAGTGTAACAGGGGGAAACATTCAGTACTTC.

The chain has TRBV7-2 and TRBJ2-3; 9 bases match TRBD2. CDR1 SGHTA and CDR2 FQGNSA come from the germline V gene. CDR3 length equals 16 residues. V dropped 0 bases and J dropped 5; count of bases not matched to a gene: 6. DNA for the CDR3: TGTGCCAGCAGCTTAGCCCTAGCGGGAACAGGAGATACGCAGTATTTT. Translating it yields CASSLALAGTGDTQYF.

The J gene is TRBJ1-5, the V gene TRBV6-4, with a possible D match to TRBD1 (6 bases). Germline V CDR1 and CDR2: MRHNA, SNTAGT. Between the trimmed V and J ends, which lost 4 bases and 10 bases, there was a span of 14 bases. The CDR3 totals 13 residues. The CDR3 reads CASSAETGNPQHF. The CDR3 region has the DNA TGTGCCAGCAGTGCCGAGACAGGCAACCCCCAGCATTTT.